Listed here are 30 T cell receptor beta chains from one sample, sequenced in a study of cytomegalovirus exposure and HLA in healthy donors. With 60 Vbeta and 13 Jbeta primers, the PCR was carried out. The repertoire was sequenced with immunoSEQ multiplex PCR; TCRdb's copy has only in-frame clones and lacks some. The table lists about 83,000 clones, over 60% of them singletons. Material: PBMCs. These receptors originate from a man between 60 and 70 years old in good health and CMV-seronegative.

This rearrangement joins TRBV7-9 to TRBJ2-3, with 7 bases identical to TRBD1. J was trimmed by 3 bases and V by 4 bases; bases with no gene match: 7. CDR1 is SEHNR and CDR2 is FQNEAQ in the germline V gene (reference sequence). The CDR3 has 15 amino acids. CDR3 nucleotide sequence: TGTGCCAGCAGCTCGACAGGGTTTAATACAGATACGCAGTATTTT. It yields the protein CASSSTGFNTDTQYF.

This clone was seen only a few times. The chain employs TRBV13 and TRBJ2-5, with TRBD2 matching 10 bases. The V and J ends lost 0 bases and 5 bases, in that order; junction bases with no gene match: 3. Per the germline V gene, CDR1 is PRHDT and CDR2 is FYEKMQ (reference sequence). The CDR3 extends over 15 amino acids. Here the CDR3 DNA reads TGTGCCAGCAGCTTAGGCTTTAGCGGGGGGGAGACCCAGTACTTC. Amino acids: CASSLGFSGGETQYF.

This clone has a handful of counts. The CDR3, as DNA: TGTGCCAGCAGCGTGGACGGGTTTAATTCACCCCTCCACTTT. It yields the protein CASSVDGFNSPLHF. J is TRBJ1-6 and V is TRBV5-6; no clear D. The ends were cut back, 4 bases at V and 6 bases at J, with 11 bases in the middle. The CDR3 consists of 14 residues. CDR1 and CDR2 from the germline V gene are SGHDT and YYEEEE.

The table lists this clone with a few counts. The genes are TRBV4-1 and TRBJ2-7; TRBD2 is a possible D gene (6 bases). The ends were cut back, 1 base at V and 5 bases at J, with 9 bases in the middle. The CDR3 has 13 amino acids. The germline gives CDR1 MGHRA, CDR2 YSYEKL. CDR3 loop: CASSQGPGDEQYF. The DNA for the CDR3 is TGCGCCAGCAGCCAAGGCCCGGGGGACGAGCAGTACTTC.

This clone was seen a handful of times. The chain combines TRBV4-1 with TRBJ1-1; 11 bases line up with TRBD1. Germline V gene sequence: CDR1 MGHRA, CDR2 YSYEKL. The CDR3 loop spans 15 amino acids. The V segment lost 4 bases and the J segment 5 bases; nucleotides outside the gene matches: 6. CDR3 DNA sequence: TGCGCCAGCAGCCTACGGACAGGGGGCGGGACTGAAGCTTTCTTT. Translating it yields CASSLRTGGGTEAFF.

The rearrangement joins TRBV13 to TRBJ1-6, with a possible D match to TRBD1 (5 bases). The CDR3 has 14 amino acids. In germline, CDR1 is PRHDT, CDR2 FYEKMQ (reference sequence). V was pared by 4 bases and J by 13 bases, with 17 bases between. In DNA, the CDR3 is TGTGCCAGCAGCTCAATGGGGGGGACTTCGCCCCTCCACTTT. Its protein product is CASSSMGGTSPLHF.

This rearrangement joins TRBV5-1 to TRBJ2-3; the match to TRBD2 covers 7 bases. J was trimmed by 4 bases and V by 4 bases; bases with no gene match: 15. This CDR3 is built from 17 residues. Germline CDR1 and CDR2: SGHRS and YFSETQ. CDR3 sequence reads: CASSRRGEGPKADTQYF. CDR3 nucleotides: TGCGCCAGCAGCCGACGGGGGGAAGGTCCTAAGGCAGATACGCAGTATTTT.

This clone was picked up a small number of times. The chain carries TRBV10-1 and TRBJ2-2, with D possibly matching TRBD1 (7 bases). V was trimmed by 4 bases and J by 6 bases, leaving 24 bases between them. The CDR3 extends over 18 amino acids. CDR1 and CDR2 (germline): WNHNN, SYGVQD (reference sequence). In nucleotides, the CDR3 is TGCGCCAGCAGTGTAGTCAGGGGGGCCAGCGGGTGGTCCGGGGAGCTGTTTTTT. This encodes CASSVVRGASGWSGELFF.

This chain uses TRBV29-1 with TRBJ1-2; tentatively, D is TRBD1 (6 bases). Germline assignment: CDR1 SQVTM and CDR2 ANQGSEA. V was cut by 4 bases and J by 2 bases, with 11 bases left in between. This CDR3 is 13 amino acids long. The CDR3 sequence: CSVAGQMNYGYTF. DNA for the CDR3: TGCAGCGTTGCCGGACAGATGAACTATGGCTACACCTTC.

The chain has TRBV5-6 and TRBJ2-1; 9 bases align to TRBD2. The V gene's germline CDR1 is SGHDT and CDR2 YYEEEE. CDR3 length: 15 amino acids. After removal of 2 bases from V and 3 bases from J, the junction contained 3 bases not matched to a gene. As DNA, the CDR3 is TGTGCCAGCAGCTTAGCGGGGGGACTCTACAATGAGCAGTTCTTC. Its protein product is CASSLAGGLYNEQFF.

This chain links TRBV6-5 with TRBJ2-7, with 7 bases aligning to TRBD1. CDR3 length: 13 amino acids. J gave up 6 bases and V 6 bases, and 8 bases lay outside the gene matches. Germline V CDR1 and CDR2: MNHEY, SVGAGI. CDR3 nucleotide sequence: TGTGCCAGCAGCAAACAGGGGTCTCGCGAGCAGTACTTC. It codes for CASSKQGSREQYF.

This chain links TRBV30 with TRBJ1-3; TRBD1 is a possible D gene (6 bases). Germline V gives CDR1 GTSNPN, CDR2 SVGIG (reference sequence). This CDR3 contains 14 residues. V was pared by 2 bases and J by 3 bases, with 11 bases between. The CDR3, as DNA: TGTGCCTGGAGTCAGGGGCAGGTTGGAAACACCATATATTTT. Amino acids: CAWSQGQVGNTIYF.

This sequence joins TRBV6-1 and TRBJ2-1, with a possible D match to TRBD1 (5 bases). V gave up 2 bases and J gave up 0 bases, with 8 bases separating them. Per germline, CDR1 MNHNS and CDR2 SASEGT. The CDR3 totals 15 residues. In DNA form, the CDR3 reads TGTGCCAGCAGTGAACAGGGAAGCTCCTACAATGAGCAGTTCTTC. This gives the protein CASSEQGSSYNEQFF.

This clone appeared once. J is TRBJ1-6 and V is TRBV7-8; TRBD1 matches 7 bases. CDR3 size: 16 residues. V was clipped by 4 bases and J by 9 bases; unmatched bases: 12. Germline values: CDR1 SGHVS, CDR2 FQNEAQ. The CDR3 here is CASSYVFDRVLSPLHF. The CDR3 nucleotides read TGTGCCAGCAGCTACGTGTTTGACAGGGTTCTTTCACCCCTCCACTTT. The full variable domain, in which reference TRBV7-8 and TRBJ1-6 provide the parts outside the CDR3, is GAGVSQSPRYKVAKRGQDVALRCDPISGHVSLFWYQQALGQGPEFLTYFQNEAQLDKSGLPSDRFFAERPEGSVSTLKIQRTQQEDSAVYLCASSYVFDRVLSPLHFGNGTRLTVT.

In DNA, the CDR3 is TGTGCCAGCAGCTTAGCGCCAGGGAAGAGCGGGGGGGCCTTAGATACGCAGTATTTT. Its translation is CASSLAPGKSGGALDTQYF. The V call is TRBV7-6, the J call TRBJ2-3; 10 bases are a match to TRBD2. Germline V gives CDR1 SGHVS, CDR2 FNYEAQ. The CDR3 spans 19 residues. V was pared by 0 bases and J by 5 bases, with 14 bases of the junction left unmatched.

The chain couples TRBV7-9 to TRBJ1-3; no clear D. V shed 0 bases and J shed 0 bases, with 9 bases lying between them. The CDR3 consists of 16 residues. Germline V CDR1 and CDR2: SEHNR, FQNEAQ (reference sequence). For the CDR3, the DNA is TGTGCCAGCAGCTTAGCGTTCGGGAGCTCTGGAAACACCATATATTTT. Translated: CASSLAFGSSGNTIYF.

The V gene is TRBV6-5, the J gene TRBJ2-1, with D possibly TRBD2 on 5 matching bases. The CDR3 runs 15 residues. V gave up 6 bases and J gave up 15 bases, with 27 bases separating them. Per germline, CDR1 MNHEY and CDR2 SVGAGI. CDR3 in DNA: TGTGCCAGCAGCTCCCGTTGGGAGATAGCGCGTCCGCCGTTCTTC. Protein product: CASSSRWEIARPPFF.

This clone has a single count. The V call is TRBV30, the J call TRBJ1-5, with D possibly TRBD1 on 5 matching bases. Germline V gene lookup returns CDR1 GTSNPN and CDR2 SVGIG (reference sequence). The CDR3 runs 15 residues. V dropped 4 bases and J dropped 6 bases, with 19 bases sitting between them. CDR3 DNA sequence: TGTGCCTGGACCAGGGCCTCGTCTGGATTTCAGCCCCAGCATTTT. Protein sequence: CAWTRASSGFQPQHF.

This clone occurred once. The chain is built from TRBV11-2 and TRBJ2-7, with 9 bases lining up with TRBD2. The V gene's germline CDR1 is SGHAT and CDR2 FQNNGV. The CDR3 is 16 residues long. Unmatched junction bases numbered 17, after V lost 8 bases and J lost 6 bases. This CDR3 reads CASCPQGAGGRCEQYF. The CDR3 DNA is TGTGCCAGCTGCCCACAGGGAGCGGGGGGTCGGTGCGAGCAGTACTTC.

This rearrangement joins TRBV6-6 to TRBJ2-4; unclear D gene. The germline CDR1 and CDR2 sequences are MNHNY and SVGAGI (reference sequence). The CDR3 runs to 15 residues. V lost 6 bases, J lost 2 bases, and 14 bases lay in between. Here the CDR3 reads CASSRGETTKNIQYF. The CDR3 bases are TGTGCCAGCAGCAGAGGTGAGACGACCAAAAACATTCAGTACTTC.

The rearrangement links TRBV6-5 to TRBJ2-5; 12 bases are a match to TRBD1. Germline V gene data show CDR1 as MNHEY and CDR2 as SVGAGI. With 8 bases clipped from V and 5 bases from J, the junction kept 9 bases outside the gene matches. The CDR3 length is 15 residues. The chain's CDR3 is CASATGTGGAETQYF. As DNA, the CDR3 is TGTGCCAGCGCGACGGGGACAGGGGGCGCGGAGACCCAGTACTTC.

This chain uses TRBV11-3 with TRBJ2-2; 7 nucleotides line up with TRBD2. In germline, CDR1 is SGHNT, CDR2 YENEEA. With 4 bases clipped from V and 0 bases from J, the junction kept 8 bases outside the gene matches. There are 17 residues in the CDR3. Written as DNA, the CDR3 is TGTGCCAGCAGCTCCCCCGCTGGGGGGGCGAACACCGGGGAGCTGTTTTTT. This codes for CASSSPAGGANTGELFF.

The chain carries TRBV27 and TRBJ2-7; tentatively, D is TRBD1 (6 bases). Trimming removed 6 bases at V and 6 bases at J, with 15 bases between. The CDR3 is 13 amino acids. Per the germline V gene, CDR1 is MNHEY and CDR2 is SMNVEV (reference sequence). The CDR3 region is CASRAGTPAEQYF. CDR3 nucleotides: TGTGCCAGCAGAGCCGGGACACCTGCCGAGCAGTACTTC.

This clone appeared a few times. V gene TRBV7-2 combines with J gene TRBJ2-7; weak D call: TRBD1 (6 bases). Germline lookup yields CDR1 SGHTA and CDR2 FQGNSA. V lost 5 bases to trimming and J lost 6 bases, with 14 bases between them. The CDR3 contains 13 residues. This CDR3 is CASSTQTGGEQYF. CDR3 DNA sequence: TGTGCCAGCAGCACCCAGACAGGTGGCGAGCAGTACTTC.

This chain links TRBV19 with TRBJ2-1, with a possible D match to TRBD2 (6 bases). V was shortened by 7 bases and J by 8 bases, with 18 bases between the two germline ends. This CDR3 comprises 14 residues. Germline CDR1 and CDR2: LNHDA and SQIVND (reference sequence). CDR3 region: CASISDGGHDEQFF. The CDR3 DNA sequence: TGTGCCAGTATTAGCGACGGGGGTCACGATGAGCAGTTCTTC. Full variable domain (remainder filled in from reference TRBV19 and TRBJ2-1): DGGITQSPKYLFRKEGQNVTLSCEQNLNHDAMYWYRQDPGQGLRLIYYSQIVNDFQKGDIAEGYSVSREKKESFPLTVTSAQKNPTAFYLCASISDGGHDEQFFGPGTRLTVL.

The CDR3: CAISESTRGQGTGELFF. CDR3 DNA sequence: TGTGCCATCAGTGAGTCGACACGGGGACAGGGCACCGGGGAGCTGTTTTTT. J is TRBJ2-2 and V is TRBV10-3; 9 nucleotides line up with TRBD1. CDR1 and CDR2 (germline): ENHRY, SYGVKD. The J segment lost 4 bases and the V segment lost 0 bases, leaving 6 bases of the junction unmatched. The CDR3 totals 17 residues.

The rearrangement joins TRBV7-9 to TRBJ1-2, with D maybe TRBD1 (5 bases). V dropped 2 bases and J dropped 4 bases, with 14 bases sitting between them. The CDR3 loop spans 15 amino acids. From germline, CDR1 is SEHNR and CDR2 FQNEAQ (reference sequence). The CDR3, as DNA: TGTGCCAGCAGCTTATCCGGGGGGGAAAGCTATGGCTACACCTTC. Translated, it gives CASSLSGGESYGYTF.

V gene TRBV7-9 combines with J gene TRBJ1-5; 9 bases line up with TRBD1. CDR1 and CDR2 from the germline V gene are SEHNR and FQNEAQ (reference sequence). J was trimmed by 4 bases and V by 5 bases; bases with no gene match: 6. The CDR3 spans 15 residues. CDR3 amino acids: CASSGDRATNQPQHF. CDR3 coding DNA: TGTGCCAGCAGCGGGGACAGGGCCACGAATCAGCCCCAGCATTTT.

The chain joins TRBV29-1 to TRBJ2-1, with 14 bases that match TRBD2. CDR1 SQVTM and CDR2 ANQGSEA come from the germline V gene. V lost 7 bases to trimming and J lost 7 bases; unmatched junction nucleotides: 6. The CDR3 length is 14 residues. CDR3 DNA sequence: TGCAGCGCCAGACTAGCGGGGGGGAAAAATGAGCAGTTCTTC. Amino acids: CSARLAGGKNEQFF.

The rearrangement links TRBV27 to TRBJ1-2; perhaps TRBD1 as D (6 bases). Germline loops: CDR1 MNHEY, CDR2 SMNVEV (reference sequence). Trimming cost V 6 bases and J 14 bases, with 22 bases left between them. The CDR3 length is 13 residues. CDR3 nucleotide sequence: TGTGCCAGCAGATTACGGGGCCAGGGGCTTCCGACCTTC. It specifies CASRLRGQGLPTF.